The rows below give T cell receptor beta chains drawn from one sample of a study of siplizumab effects on memory and regulatory T cells. Produced via immunoSEQ multiplex PCR; TCRdb's table is partial and in-frame only. The sample gives over 35,000 clones, 70% to 90% of which show up once; about 0.25% is in the top ten. Sequenced sample: naive CD4+ T cells sorted from blood. Receptors originate from a human donor in good health. The CDR3 runs from the conserved cysteine through the conserved F or W. Fields, in order: J gene, D gene, V gene, clone size, CDR3 protein. D genes are given only for firm matches. Part of the rows lack a size; the others show once, few, many or a class for expanded clones.

>TRBJ2-6|-|TRBV25-1|-
CASSADMTGANVLTF
>TRBJ1-6|TRBD1|TRBV30|-
CAWSGQGVDNSPLHF
>TRBJ1-1|-|TRBV25-1|-
CASSETGRNTEAFF
>TRBJ2-3|TRBD2|TRBV19|-
CASSIGLAGRSDTQYF
>TRBJ2-2|-|TRBV10-3|-
CAISESAGDTGELFF
>TRBJ1-4|-|TRBV11-2|-
CASSLSWLTTNEKLFF
>TRBJ2-1|-|TRBV5-6|-
CASSVAGPHSYNEQFF
>TRBJ2-5|-|TRBV28|-
CASSPYREETQYF
>TRBJ2-5|TRBD1|TRBV7-2|-
CASSGQTGGAETQYF
>TRBJ1-3|-|TRBV2|-
CASSGQGPGNTIYF
>TRBJ2-6|-|TRBV6-6|-
CASSFPEANVLTF
>TRBJ2-6|-|TRBV7-8|-
CASTIWGGSEANVLTF
>TRBJ2-7|TRBD1|TRBV19|-
CASSSGQGYEQYF
>TRBJ2-1|-|TRBV9|-
CASSAEGVLYNEQFF
>TRBJ2-5|-|TRBV18|-
CASSPLTGSAGETQYF
>TRBJ2-7|TRBD1|TRBV27|-
CASSQAGGAVSEQYF
>TRBJ2-3|TRBD1|TRBV5-6|-
CASSWTGRSTDTQYF
>TRBJ1-2|-|TRBV19|-
CASSRDDRMDGYTF
>TRBJ2-7|-|TRBV2|-
CASSGDRYSYEQYF
>TRBJ1-2|-|TRBV29-1|-
CSAMRGVNYGYTF
>TRBJ1-5|-|TRBV11-2|-
CASSLNNQPQHF
>TRBJ2-5|-|TRBV29-1|-
CSVVREETQYF
>TRBJ1-1|-|TRBV19|-
CATIDTPNTEAFF
>TRBJ1-5|TRBD1|TRBV19|-
CASSKTGGNQPQHF
>TRBJ1-2|TRBD1|TRBV7-2|-
CASSLTSGTGRIYGYTF
>TRBJ1-5|-|TRBV2|-
CASSEIETHAGPQHF
>TRBJ2-3|TRBD1|TRBV4-1|-
CASSLLTGGVDTQYF
>TRBJ2-3|TRBD2|TRBV10-1|-
CASSANSGTSSFSQYF
>TRBJ2-3|TRBD1|TRBV2|-
CAGRGLEADTQYF
>TRBJ1-2|-|TRBV5-6|-
CASSPRINYGYTF
>TRBJ2-3|-|TRBV9|-
CASSGRPGLSTDTQYF
>TRBJ1-1|-|TRBV6-1|-
CASERSIIANTEAFF
>TRBJ2-7|TRBD1|TRBV6-1|once
CASSVGTANSYEQYF
>TRBJ2-2|-|TRBV5-1|-
CASSLFSGTNTGELFF
>TRBJ2-1|TRBD1|TRBV9|once
CASSVDGQGYNEQFF